Below, 29 T cell receptor beta chains from the same sample are listed, as sequenced in a study of T cells after yellow fever vaccination. TCRdb re-analysed the 5' RACE reads in MiXCR, keeping a single row per CDR3 protein. The repertoire holds roughly 85,000 distinct CDR3 sequences, with 10% to 15% as singletons. The source was CD8+ T cells not binding an NS4B(214-222) dextramer, sorted from PBMCs, collected approximately 22 days after the first yellow fever vaccination. These receptors all stem from a man aged 18 to 35 who received the YFV17D yellow fever vaccine.

The chain uses TRBV6-1 and TRBJ2-3, with 12 nucleotides matching TRBD2. CDR1 and CDR2 from the germline V gene are MNHNS and SASEGT. V was pared by 5 bases and J by 4 bases, with 4 bases of the junction left unmatched. The CDR3 sequence is 15 residues long. CDR3 in amino acids: CASSNPSGGADTQYF. DNA of the CDR3: TGTGCCAGCAGTAATCCTAGCGGGGGGGCAGATACGCAGTATTTT.

This chain uses TRBV6-2 or TRBV6-3 with TRBJ2-7; the D is unclear. CDR1 is MNHEY, CDR2 SVGEGT, per germline. The CDR3 runs to 12 residues. V lost 2 bases, J lost 4 bases, and 6 bases lay in between. As DNA, the CDR3 is TGTGCCAGCAGTTACCAGGAATACGAGCAGTACTTC. It codes for CASSYQEYEQYF.

This clonotype was detected many times. The chain has TRBV7-9 and TRBJ2-1, with D perhaps TRBD1 (5 bases). Deletions cut 1 base from V and 7 bases from J, with 14 bases between. The CDR3 runs 15 residues. Germline V CDR1 and CDR2: SEHNR, FQNEAQ (reference sequence). CDR3 loop: CASSLGGGRANEQFF. In nucleotides, the CDR3 is TGTGCCAGCAGCTTAGGAGGTGGCAGGGCGAATGAGCAGTTCTTC.

This clonotype was seen only a few times. The chain links TRBV5-1 to TRBJ1-1; no firm D call. Germline V gives CDR1 SGHRS, CDR2 YFSETQ. V was trimmed by 3 bases and J by 3 bases, leaving 3 bases between them. The CDR3 runs to 11 residues. The CDR3 DNA reads TGCGCCAGCAGCTCATACACTGAAGCTTTCTTT. This translates into CASSSYTEAFF.

In this sample, this clonotype turned up a few times. The chain carries TRBV7-9 and TRBJ1-1; D possibly corresponds to TRBD1 (6 bases). The V end lost 4 bases, the J end lost 1 base, and 16 bases lay between the germline ends. Germline-derived CDR1 and CDR2 are SEHNR and FQNEAQ (reference sequence). This CDR3 has 16 amino acids. This CDR3 is CASSSNPKTGNTEAFF. CDR3 sequence (DNA): TGTGCCAGCAGCTCCAACCCAAAGACAGGGAACACTGAAGCTTTCTTT.

The V call is TRBV27, the J call TRBJ1-5; tentatively, D is TRBD1 (5 bases). Germline V gene lookup returns CDR1 MNHEY and CDR2 SMNVEV (reference sequence). This CDR3 has 14 amino acids. V gave up 5 bases and J gave up 3 bases, with 11 bases separating them. In DNA form, the CDR3 reads TGTGCCAGCAGTCCAGGACAATACAATCAGCCCCAGCATTTT. Its translation: CASSPGQYNQPQHF.

The V and J genes are TRBV6-2 or TRBV6-3 and TRBJ1-2; D is possibly TRBD1 (6 bases). The ends were cut back, 0 bases at V and 8 bases at J, with 13 bases in the middle. Germline loops: CDR1 MNHEY, CDR2 SVGEGT. The CDR3 spans 14 residues. The CDR3, as DNA: TGTGCCAGCAGTTACTCGTCCGGGGGCCGGGGCTACACCTTC. It specifies CASSYSSGGRGYTF.

The chain carries TRBV6-5 and TRBJ2-3, with D uncertain. V lost 2 bases, J lost 4 bases, and 10 bases lay in between. The V gene's germline CDR1 is MNHEY and CDR2 SVGAGI. This CDR3 contains 14 residues. CDR3 protein: CASSYGSGADTQYF. CDR3 DNA sequence: TGTGCCAGCAGTTACGGTTCAGGTGCAGATACGCAGTATTTT.

The chain joins TRBV5-6 to TRBJ2-7; D is perhaps TRBD2 (6 bases). V gave up 2 bases and J gave up 2 bases, with 14 bases separating them. CDR1 and CDR2 from the germline V gene are SGHDT and YYEEEE. The CDR3 is 15 amino acids. The CDR3 here is CASSFYGGRTYEQYV. In DNA form, the CDR3 reads TGTGCCAGCAGCTTCTACGGAGGGAGGACCTACGAGCAGTACGTC.

The V gene is TRBV7-9, the J gene TRBJ1-1; no reliable D call. The CDR3 is made up of 14 amino acids. The V gene's germline CDR1 is SEHNR and CDR2 FQNEAQ (reference sequence). V was cut by 1 base and J by 0 bases, with 6 bases left in between. This CDR3 reads CASSLVRLNTEAFF. The DNA for the CDR3 is TGTGCCAGCAGCTTAGTTCGGCTGAACACTGAAGCTTTCTTT.

This chain links TRBV29-1 with TRBJ2-2, with 7 bases matching TRBD1. V was pared by 6 bases and J by 4 bases, with 5 bases of the junction left unmatched. Germline V gene lookup returns CDR1 SQVTM and CDR2 ANQGSEA. The CDR3 loop spans 13 amino acids. CDR3 sequence: CSVRTGITGELFF. The CDR3 nucleotides read TGCAGCGTGCGGACAGGCATCACCGGGGAGCTGTTTTTT.

This clonotype turned up a few times. CDR3 bases: TGTGCCAGCAGCATACAATTGGGACAAAACTTTATCTCTGGGGCCAACGTCCTGACTTTC. Encoded protein: CASSIQLGQNFISGANVLTF. The rearrangement links TRBV11-2 to TRBJ2-6; perhaps TRBD1 as D (6 bases). The CDR3 runs to 20 residues. CDR1 is SGHAT, CDR2 FQNNGV, per germline. Trimming pared 5 bases from V and 0 bases from J, leaving 23 bases between.

The rearrangement links TRBV19 to TRBJ1-5; 7 nucleotides match TRBD1. V trimming: 3 bases; J trimming: 0 bases; junction bases outside the gene matches: 2. In germline, CDR1 is LNHDA, CDR2 SQIVND (reference sequence). This CDR3 contains 15 residues. The DNA for the CDR3 is TGTGCCAGTAGTATGACAGGGAATAGCAATCAGCCCCAGCATTTT. Translated, it gives CASSMTGNSNQPQHF.

This chain links TRBV7-8 with TRBJ1-1, with D unresolved. V lost 1 base and J lost 7, with 10 bases in between. Germline CDR1 and CDR2: SGHVS and FQNEAQ. CDR3 length equals 13 residues. CDR3 sequence: CASSLVAVGEAFF. The CDR3 DNA reads TGTGCCAGCAGCTTAGTTGCAGTCGGTGAAGCTTTCTTT. The variable domain in full, completed from reference TRBV7-8 and TRBJ1-1, reads GAGVSQSPRYKVAKRGQDVALRCDPISGHVSLFWYQQALGQGPEFLTYFQNEAQLDKSGLPSDRFFAERPEGSVSTLKIQRTQQEDSAVYLCASSLVAVGEAFFGQGTRLTVV.

The table lists this clonotype with a few counts. This chain uses TRBV29-1 with TRBJ2-1; 10 bases map to TRBD1. CDR3 size: 13 residues. After removal of 7 bases from V and 6 bases from J, the junction contained 6 bases not matched to a gene. Germline loops: CDR1 SQVTM, CDR2 ANQGSEA. The CDR3 region has the DNA TGCAGCGAACGGACAGGGGGGCGCAATGAGCAGTTCTTC. Residues: CSERTGGRNEQFF.

This clonotype was seen at least ten times. This sequence joins TRBV27 and TRBJ2-7, with unresolved D. The V gene's germline CDR1 is MNHEY and CDR2 SMNVEV (reference sequence). With 4 bases removed from V and 2 bases from J, the gap between germline ends came to 6 bases. This CDR3 region has 12 residues. CDR3 sequence (DNA): TGTGCCAGCAGTTCTTCCCCCTACGAGCAGTACTTC. It specifies CASSSSPYEQYF.

This clonotype has only a few counts. This chain connects TRBV13 to TRBJ2-7; weak D call: TRBD2 (5 bases). There are 13 residues in the CDR3. Germline V gives CDR1 PRHDT, CDR2 FYEKMQ (reference sequence). Trimming shortened V by 0 bases and J by 2 bases, and 5 bases separated the two germline ends. CDR3 DNA: TGTGCCAGCAGCTTAGGACTAGCCTACGAGCAGTACTTC. This translates into CASSLGLAYEQYF.

V usage is TRBV5-5 and J usage is TRBJ2-2; D remains unclear. V was clipped by 1 base and J by 2 bases, with 6 bases between them. Per germline, CDR1 SGHKS and CDR2 YYEKEE (reference sequence). The CDR3 is 14 amino acids. The CDR3 spells CASSLRRNTGELFF. DNA of the CDR3: TGTGCCAGCAGCTTGAGGAGAAACACCGGGGAGCTGTTTTTT.

The CDR3 nucleotides read TGCAGCGTTGATGTGGCGGGGACCCAGTACTTC. This gives the protein CSVDVAGTQYF. The chain uses TRBV29-1 and TRBJ2-5, with a weak D call TRBD2 (5 bases). The V gene's germline CDR1 is SQVTM and CDR2 ANQGSEA. The CDR3 is 11 residues long. Trimming took off 3 bases at V and 7 bases at J, with 9 bases between the two ends.

This clonotype was counted only a few times. The chain is built from TRBV4-1 and TRBJ2-3, with 9 nucleotides matching TRBD2. With 4 bases clipped from V and 0 bases from J, the junction kept 8 bases outside the gene matches. Germline V lookup: CDR1 MGHRA, CDR2 YSYEKL. The CDR3 is made up of 17 amino acids. CDR3 sequence reads: CASSPNPSGASTDTQYF. The CDR3 DNA sequence: TGCGCCAGCAGCCCGAACCCTAGCGGGGCCAGCACAGATACGCAGTATTTT.

CDR3 sequence reads: CASSSLLKLTIYNEQFF. CDR3 DNA sequence: TGTGCCAGCAGTTCTCTATTGAAATTAACGATCTACAATGAGCAGTTCTTC. This chain uses TRBV6-5 with TRBJ2-1; no definite D call. V was pared by 4 bases and J by 3 bases, with 19 bases between. Germline V gives CDR1 MNHEY, CDR2 SVGAGI. The CDR3 loop spans 17 amino acids.

V usage is TRBV29-1 and J usage is TRBJ2-7; D unclear. The V end lost 4 bases, the J end lost 0 bases, and 7 bases lay between the germline ends. This CDR3 contains 12 residues. The V gene's germline CDR1 is SQVTM and CDR2 ANQGSEA. CDR3 sequence (DNA): TGCAGCGTTGTCGTCAACTCCTACGAGCAGTACTTC. Its protein is CSVVVNSYEQYF.

This clonotype was counted only a few times. The chain joins TRBV7-9 to TRBJ2-7; 12 positions match TRBD2. Germline CDR1 reads SEHNR; CDR2 reads FQNEAQ (reference sequence). The CDR3 totals 17 residues. The J segment lost 4 bases and the V segment lost 5 bases, leaving 12 bases of the junction unmatched. The CDR3 DNA reads TGTGCCAGCAGCCACACCGGACTAGCGGGGCGTCTGTACGAGCAGTACTTC. Its protein is CASSHTGLAGRLYEQYF. Full variable domain (outside the CDR3, taken from reference TRBV7-9 and TRBJ2-7): DTGVSQNPRHKITKRGQNVTFRCDPISEHNRLYWYRQTLGQGPEFLTYFQNEAQLEKSRLLSDRFSAERPKGSFSTLEIQRTEQGDSAMYLCASSHTGLAGRLYEQYFGPGTRLTVT.

The chain carries TRBV7-9 and TRBJ2-1, with D unresolved. The V gene's germline CDR1 is SEHNR and CDR2 FQNEAQ (reference sequence). Trimming left V 1 base short and J 4 bases short, with 8 bases between. The CDR3 is 14 residues long. CDR3 amino acids: CASSLDYTYNEQFF. As DNA, the CDR3 is TGTGCCAGCAGCTTAGATTACACTTACAATGAGCAGTTCTTC.

V gene TRBV7-9 combines with J gene TRBJ1-1; TRBD1 matches 7 bases. Unmatched junction bases numbered 8, after V lost 1 base and J lost 0 bases. The CDR3 has 17 residues. The germline CDR1 and CDR2 sequences are SEHNR and FQNEAQ (reference sequence). Written as DNA, the CDR3 is TGTGCCAGCAGCTTAGGAGCGAGGGGGCGGATGAACACTGAAGCTTTCTTT. Protein product: CASSLGARGRMNTEAFF.

Only a few counts were recorded for this clonotype. The genes are TRBV5-6 and TRBJ2-5, with no clear D. The CDR3 runs to 13 residues. The V gene lost 0 bases and the J gene lost 5 bases, with 8 bases spanning the gap. CDR1 SGHDT and CDR2 YYEEEE come from the germline V gene. The CDR3 DNA is TGTGCCAGCAGCTTGGAGTGGCGGGAGACCCAGTACTTC. This codes for CASSLEWRETQYF.

This chain joins TRBV4-3 and TRBJ1-4; perhaps TRBD1 as D (5 bases). From germline, CDR1 is LGHNA and CDR2 YSLEER. Trimming pared 0 bases from V and 5 bases from J, leaving 13 bases between. This CDR3 has 16 residues. CDR3 nucleotide sequence: TGCGCCAGCAGCCAAGAATTGTCAAAGGGGAATGAAAAACTGTTTTTT. Protein product: CASSQELSKGNEKLFF.

The gene calls are TRBV20-1 and TRBJ2-5; the D is unclear. Germline V CDR1 and CDR2: DFQATT, SNEGSKA (reference sequence). The CDR3 is 12 residues long. Trimming took 3 bases from V and 5 from J, leaving 10 bases between them. The CDR3 sequence is CSARGMVETQYF. CDR3 nucleotide sequence: TGCAGTGCTAGGGGCATGGTGGAGACCCAGTACTTC.

The V call is TRBV7-9, the J call TRBJ1-1; no definite D call. Germline V CDR1 and CDR2: SEHNR, FQNEAQ (reference sequence). Trimming left V 1 base short and J 10 bases short, with 13 bases between. This CDR3 is 13 amino acids long. The CDR3 nucleotides are TGTGCCAGCAGCTTAGAGGGCCCAAGCGGAGCTTTCTTT. Encoded protein: CASSLEGPSGAFF.